This TCR beta chain was captured in a study of early T cells in non-severe SARS-CoV-2 infection. The library protocol tagged individual cDNA molecules with unique molecular identifiers. A single record per CDR3 protein comes from TCRdb applying MiXCR to the 5' RACE reads. Found here are approximately 90,000 distinct CDR3 sequences, 16% of them singletons; the top ten hold about 5%. The material was whole blood, obtained at baseline. The clonotype originates from an adult who was a healthcare worker with PCR-confirmed SARS-CoV-2 infection or an uninfected control (not recorded which).

The CDR3 DNA follows: TGCAGTGCTACGGACAGGAATTACTATGGCTACACCTTC. It specifies CSATDRNYYGYTF. The chain carries TRBV20-1 and TRBJ1-2; 7 bases map to TRBD1. This CDR3 region has 13 residues. The ends lost 4 bases at V and 3 bases at J; junction bases unmatched: 5. Germline CDR1 DFQATT, CDR2 SNEGSKA (reference sequence).